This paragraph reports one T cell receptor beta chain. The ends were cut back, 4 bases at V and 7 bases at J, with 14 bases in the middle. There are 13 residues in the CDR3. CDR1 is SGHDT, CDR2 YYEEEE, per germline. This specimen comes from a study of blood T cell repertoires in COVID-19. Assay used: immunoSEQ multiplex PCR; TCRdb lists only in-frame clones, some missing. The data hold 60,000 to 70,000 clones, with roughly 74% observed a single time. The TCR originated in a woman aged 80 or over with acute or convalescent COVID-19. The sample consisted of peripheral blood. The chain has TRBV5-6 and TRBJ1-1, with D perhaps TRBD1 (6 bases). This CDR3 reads CASSRSGVGEAFF. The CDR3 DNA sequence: TGTGCCAGCAGCCGCTCAGGGGTAGGTGAAGCTTTCTTT.